The entry below gives a single TCR beta chain sequence along with its context. This clone was detected only once. The antigen it recognizes is unknown. No much larger clonotype is one base removed from it; base qualities were not supplied. The CDR3 sequence holds 16 residues, the cysteine and phenylalanine included. CDR3 DNA is the only sequence kept; it has 48 bases, read in frame from the first base. CDR1 KGHDR and CDR2 SFDVKD were looked up in the germline V gene. The junction carries 16 bases between V and J, which are trimmed by 3 bases and 3 bases respectively. The sample belongs to a study of blood T cell repertoires in COVID-19 (dated by TCRdb to the early 2020s). Looking at the study overall: Samples covering the acute and convalescent phases of COVID-19 were provided by collaborators in the United States, Italy and Spain. The material from the prospective study consisted of cDNA or gDNA derived from T cells, B-cell-depleted T cells, or PBMCs. Subjects who had been exposed to COVID-19, were actively infected with it, or had recovered from it provided the deeply sampled blood TCRbeta repertoires that made up the dataset. The repertoires were made available in a free public database intended to serve as a resource for research on the immune response to SARS-CoV-2. The samples were drawn from two sources: the first 160 participants of the ongoing ImmuneRACE study, and some 1,300 subjects contributed by 6 global collaborators. The sample metadata nearly always contained a de-identified subject ID, COVID-19 status, age in years and sex. Where available, HLA class I and class II types were taken from metadata supplied by the sample provider and were not determined by assay-based typing.

TCRbeta CDR3 regions were amplified from genomic DNA using the immunoSEQ Assay, a bias-controlled multiplex PCR. The study's own analysis went as follows. The number of nucleated cells in each sample was estimated by amplification of reference gene primers within the assay. To quantify the absolute abundance of each unique TCRbeta CDR3 rearrangement, sequence reads were collapsed and filtered. For each sample, productive Simpson clonality was calculated as the square root of Simpson's diversity index across productive rearrangements. TCRdb re-hosts the immuneACCESS table, in-frame sequences only. Its copies lack some clones; in the studies checked, an unresolved V gene accounts for under half of them, and the cause for the rest is not known. D and trimming come from the DNA, and the V and J calls and clone size come from that table. The sample table shows some 250,000 clones, and roughly 86% are seen once. Roughly an eighth of the sample is in the top ten clones.

Whole blood was collected in K2EDTA tubes by collaborating institutions according to the institutions' own protocols. For TCRbeta analysis, collaborator samples were shipped as frozen whole blood, as isolated PBMCs, or as DNA extracted from either sample type. What the research found in general, with its limitations: The quantity of clinical and demographic metadata differed by source and by participant and was supplied without curation.

The sequence came from a man aged 80 or over with acute or convalescent COVID-19. Recombination joined TRBV24-1 with TRBJ1-2, and perhaps TRBD1 as D gene, on 5 matching bases. Sequenced sample: peripheral blood. Here is the DNA: TGTGCCACCAGTGATCCAGGACATCGGGCTGACTATGGCTACACCTTC. This translates into CATSDPGHRADYGYTF.